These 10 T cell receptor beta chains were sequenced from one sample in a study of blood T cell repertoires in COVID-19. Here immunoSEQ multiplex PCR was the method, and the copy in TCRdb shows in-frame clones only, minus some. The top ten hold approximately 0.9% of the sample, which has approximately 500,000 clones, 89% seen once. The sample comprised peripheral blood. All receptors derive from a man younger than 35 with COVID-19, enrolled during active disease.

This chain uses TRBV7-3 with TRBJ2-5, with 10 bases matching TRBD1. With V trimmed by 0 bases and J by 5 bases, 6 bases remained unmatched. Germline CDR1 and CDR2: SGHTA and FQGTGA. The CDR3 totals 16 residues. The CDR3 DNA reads TGTGCCAGCAGCTTAACGAGGGACAGGGGTGGGGAGACCCAGTACTTC. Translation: CASSLTRDRGGETQYF.

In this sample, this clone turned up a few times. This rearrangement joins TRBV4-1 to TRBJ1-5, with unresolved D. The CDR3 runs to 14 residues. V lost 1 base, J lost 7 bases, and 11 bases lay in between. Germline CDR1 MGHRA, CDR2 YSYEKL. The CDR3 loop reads CASSQALDYQPQHF. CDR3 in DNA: TGCGCCAGCAGCCAAGCCTTGGACTACCAGCCCCAGCATTTT.

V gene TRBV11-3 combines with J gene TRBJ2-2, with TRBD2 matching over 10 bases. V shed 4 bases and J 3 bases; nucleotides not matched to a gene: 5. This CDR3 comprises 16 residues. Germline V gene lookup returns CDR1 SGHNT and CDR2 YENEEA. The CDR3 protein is CASSSGLARDTGELFF. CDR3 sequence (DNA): TGTGCCAGCAGCTCGGGACTAGCGCGGGACACCGGGGAGCTGTTTTTT.

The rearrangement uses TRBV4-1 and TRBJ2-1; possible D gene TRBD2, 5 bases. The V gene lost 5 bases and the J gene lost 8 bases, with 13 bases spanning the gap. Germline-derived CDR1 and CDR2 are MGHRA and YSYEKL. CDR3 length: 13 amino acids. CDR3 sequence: CASSGGLPDEQFF. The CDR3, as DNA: TGCGCCAGCAGCGGCGGACTGCCGGATGAGCAGTTCTTC.

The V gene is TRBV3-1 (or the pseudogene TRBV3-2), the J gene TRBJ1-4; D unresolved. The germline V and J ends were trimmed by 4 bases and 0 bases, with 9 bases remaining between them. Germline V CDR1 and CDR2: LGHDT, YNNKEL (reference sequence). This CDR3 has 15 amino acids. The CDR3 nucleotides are TGTGCCAGCAGCCTAAACGGTGCAACTAATGAAAAACTGTTTTTT. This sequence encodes CASSLNGATNEKLFF.

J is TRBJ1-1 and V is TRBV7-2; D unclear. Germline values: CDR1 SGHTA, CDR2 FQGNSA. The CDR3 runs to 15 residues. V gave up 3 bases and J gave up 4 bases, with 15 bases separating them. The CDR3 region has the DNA TGTGCCAGCAGCTTTCGTCGGGTAGGTAGCACTGAAGCTTTCTTT. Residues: CASSFRRVGSTEAFF.

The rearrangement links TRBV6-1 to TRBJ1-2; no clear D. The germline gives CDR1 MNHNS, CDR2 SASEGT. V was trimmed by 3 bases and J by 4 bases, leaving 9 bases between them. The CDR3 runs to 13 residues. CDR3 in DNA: TGTGCCAGCAGTGAGGGGAGGACCTATGGCTACACCTTC. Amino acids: CASSEGRTYGYTF.

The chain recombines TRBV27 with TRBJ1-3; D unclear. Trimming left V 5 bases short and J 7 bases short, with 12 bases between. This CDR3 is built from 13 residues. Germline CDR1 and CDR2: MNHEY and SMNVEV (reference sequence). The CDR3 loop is CASSPSLSNTIYF. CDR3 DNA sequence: TGTGCCAGCAGTCCCTCTCTTAGCAACACCATATATTTT.

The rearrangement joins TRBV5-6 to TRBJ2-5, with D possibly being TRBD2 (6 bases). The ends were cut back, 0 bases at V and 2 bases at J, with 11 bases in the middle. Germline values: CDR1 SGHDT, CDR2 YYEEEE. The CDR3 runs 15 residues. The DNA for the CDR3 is TGTGCCAGCAGCTTGGGTCCCCGGGGGCAAGAGACCCAGTACTTC. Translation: CASSLGPRGQETQYF.

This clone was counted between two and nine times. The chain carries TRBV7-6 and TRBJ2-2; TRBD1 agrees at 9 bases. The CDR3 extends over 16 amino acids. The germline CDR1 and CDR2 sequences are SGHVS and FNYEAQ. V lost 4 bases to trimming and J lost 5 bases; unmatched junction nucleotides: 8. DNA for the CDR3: TGTGCCAGCAGCTCGACCGGGACAGGGAGAACCGGGGAGCTGTTTTTT. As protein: CASSSTGTGRTGELFF.